This is a list of T cell receptor beta chains from one sample in a study of blood T cell repertoires in COVID-19. The table came from immunoSEQ multiplex PCR; TCRdb's copy has only in-frame clones and leaves some out. The table has approximately 210,000 clones, less than 95% seen once. Sequencing was carried out using peripheral blood. These receptor sequences come from a man between 25 and 39 years old with COVID-19, enrolled during active disease. The conserved cysteine and the conserved F or W are not part of the CDR3 here. Each record gives: J gene, V gene, clone size, CDR3 protein. Clone size is stated in some rows and not others, as once, few, many or a class when expanded.

TRBJ2-1 | TRBV10-1 | . | ASSESRVSGTGPYNEQF
TRBJ1-4 | TRBV6-5 | . | ASTATGLPNEKLF
TRBJ2-3 | TRBV5-1 | . | ASSLGDLRGSTDTQY
TRBJ2-3 | TRBV10-3 | . | AISEQASGVSGTQY
TRBJ1-5 | TRBV6-5 | . | ASRDRVEPQH
TRBJ1-1 | TRBV11-1 | . | ASSSRGATEAF
TRBJ1-4 | TRBV19 | once | ASSWTAIHEKLF
TRBJ1-1 | TRBV11-2 | once | ASSLDQFEAF
TRBJ1-4 | TRBV19 | . | ASGTGGVEKLF
TRBJ2-1 | TRBV5-6 | . | ASSLTGNEQF
TRBJ2-3 | TRBV6-4 | . | ASSEQGSDTQY
TRBJ2-7 | TRBV11-2 | . | ASSLRGTYEQY
TRBJ1-2 | TRBV5-1 | . | ASSWGTVNYGYT
TRBJ2-5 | TRBV11-2 | . | ASSTRAGRETQY
TRBJ1-5 | TRBV4-1 | . | ASSLQTGEPQH
TRBJ2-7 | TRBV9 | . | ASSVVGTGPNEQY
TRBJ1-1 | TRBV7-9 | . | ATSSPGQREAF
TRBJ2-2 | TRBV7-9 | . | ASSLVRAGRATGELF
TRBJ1-2 | TRBV30 | . | AWSVTGGGYT
TRBJ1-1 | TRBV19 | . | ASRGKGTGGRTEAF
TRBJ1-4 | TRBV7-9 | . | ASSSTTFATNEKLF
TRBJ1-6 | TRBV21-1 | . | AIQRDSSYNSPLH
TRBJ2-7 | TRBV11-2 | . | ASSGRGRIEQY
TRBJ2-1 | TRBV9 | . | ASSPLAGGYNEQF
TRBJ2-3 | TRBV2 | . | ASSEVRPTDTQY
TRBJ1-1 | TRBV15 | . | ATSRDRRVNTEAF
TRBJ1-1 | TRBV18 | . | ASSPELYTEAF
TRBJ1-6 | TRBV12-5 | . | ASGLRGGNSPLH
TRBJ1-1 | TRBV24-1 | . | ATSEHDHRGRTEAF
TRBJ1-2 | TRBV19 | few | ASRTGGAGGYT
TRBJ1-1 | TRBV11-2 | . | ASSLVGQVVTEAF
TRBJ2-3 | TRBV6-2/TRBV6-3 | . | ASSYGSNTQY
TRBJ2-5 | TRBV11-2 | . | ASSIPRSRVETQY
TRBJ1-2 | TRBV12-3/TRBV12-4 | . | ASTTGDYGYT
TRBJ2-1 | TRBV7-9 | . | ASSSKRQGAIPNEQF
TRBJ2-2 | TRBV3-1/TRBV3-2 | . | ASSQDKGGLAGELF
TRBJ1-5 | TRBV18 | . | ASSPGTGGGNQPQH
TRBJ2-2 | TRBV7-9 | . | ASSPGLAGYTGELF
TRBJ1-3 | TRBV6-5 | once | ASSYLQGGNTIY
TRBJ1-1 | TRBV9 | . | ASSGSGGAYNTEAF
TRBJ2-3 | TRBV28 | . | ASTSRRSRRAPPTQY
TRBJ1-3 | TRBV6-5 | . | ASRSGGTSSTIY
TRBJ1-3 | TRBV6-6 | . | ASRAAGTLGNTIY
TRBJ2-5 | TRBV5-1 | . | ASSPRTSGAGETQY
TRBJ1-5 | TRBV2 | . | ASSAAWTGGVY
TRBJ2-7 | TRBV4-2 | . | ASSQTGTSEIEQY
TRBJ1-1 | TRBV19 | . | ASSEGALNTEAF